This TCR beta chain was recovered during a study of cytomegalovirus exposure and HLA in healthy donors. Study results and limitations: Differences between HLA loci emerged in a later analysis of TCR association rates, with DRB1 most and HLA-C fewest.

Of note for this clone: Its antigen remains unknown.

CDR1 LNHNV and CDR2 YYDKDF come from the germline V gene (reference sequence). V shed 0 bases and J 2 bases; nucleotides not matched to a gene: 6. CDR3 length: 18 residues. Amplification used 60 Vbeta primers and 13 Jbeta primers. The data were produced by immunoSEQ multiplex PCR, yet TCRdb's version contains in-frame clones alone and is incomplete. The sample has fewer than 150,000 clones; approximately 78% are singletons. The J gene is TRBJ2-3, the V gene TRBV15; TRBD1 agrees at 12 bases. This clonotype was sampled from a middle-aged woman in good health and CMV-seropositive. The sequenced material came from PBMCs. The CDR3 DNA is TGTGCCACCAGCAGAGAGTATAAGGGACAGGGGGCCACAGATACGCAGTATTTT. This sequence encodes CATSREYKGQGATDTQYF.